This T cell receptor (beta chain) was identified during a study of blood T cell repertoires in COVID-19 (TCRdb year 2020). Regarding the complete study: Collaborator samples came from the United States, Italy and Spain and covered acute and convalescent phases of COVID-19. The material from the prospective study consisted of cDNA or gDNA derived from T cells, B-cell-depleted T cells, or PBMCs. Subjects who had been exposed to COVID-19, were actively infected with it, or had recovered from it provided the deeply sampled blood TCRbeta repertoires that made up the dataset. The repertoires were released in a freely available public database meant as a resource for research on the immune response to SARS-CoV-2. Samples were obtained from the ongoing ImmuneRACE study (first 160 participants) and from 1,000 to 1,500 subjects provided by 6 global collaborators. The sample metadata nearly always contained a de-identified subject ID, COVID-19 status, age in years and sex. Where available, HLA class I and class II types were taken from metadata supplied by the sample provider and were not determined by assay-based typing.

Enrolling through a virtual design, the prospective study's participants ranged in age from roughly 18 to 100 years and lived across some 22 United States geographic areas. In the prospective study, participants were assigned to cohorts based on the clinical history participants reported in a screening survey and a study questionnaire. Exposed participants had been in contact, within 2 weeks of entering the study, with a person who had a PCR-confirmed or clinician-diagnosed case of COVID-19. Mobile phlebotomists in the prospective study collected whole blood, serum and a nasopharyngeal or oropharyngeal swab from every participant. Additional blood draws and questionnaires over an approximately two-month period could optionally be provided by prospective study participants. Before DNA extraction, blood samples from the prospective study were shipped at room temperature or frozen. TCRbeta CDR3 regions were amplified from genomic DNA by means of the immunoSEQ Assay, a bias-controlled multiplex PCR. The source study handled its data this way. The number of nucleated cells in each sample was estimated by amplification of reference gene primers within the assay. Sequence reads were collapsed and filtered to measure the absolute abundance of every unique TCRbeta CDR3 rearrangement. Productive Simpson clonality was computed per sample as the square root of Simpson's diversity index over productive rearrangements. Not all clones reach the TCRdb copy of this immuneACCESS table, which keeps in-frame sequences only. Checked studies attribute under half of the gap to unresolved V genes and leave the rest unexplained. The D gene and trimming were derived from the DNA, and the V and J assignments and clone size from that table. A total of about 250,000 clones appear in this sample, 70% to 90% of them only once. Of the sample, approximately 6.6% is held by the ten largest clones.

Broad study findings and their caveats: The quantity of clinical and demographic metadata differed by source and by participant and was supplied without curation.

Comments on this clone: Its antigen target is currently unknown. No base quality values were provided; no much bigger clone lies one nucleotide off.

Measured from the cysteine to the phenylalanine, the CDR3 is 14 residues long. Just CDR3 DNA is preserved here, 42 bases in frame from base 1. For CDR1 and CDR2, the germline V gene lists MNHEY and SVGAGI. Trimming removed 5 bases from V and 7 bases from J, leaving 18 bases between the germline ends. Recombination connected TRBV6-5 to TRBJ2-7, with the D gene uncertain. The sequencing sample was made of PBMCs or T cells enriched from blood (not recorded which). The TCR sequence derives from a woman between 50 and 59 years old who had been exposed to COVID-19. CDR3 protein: CASSPNIAPVEQYF. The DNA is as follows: TGTGCCAGCAGTCCGAATATCGCTCCGGTTGAGCAGTACTTC.